This entry lists 17 T cell receptor beta chains sequenced from one sample in a study of CD8 T cells in ankylosing spondylitis. TCRdb redid the calling of the 5' RACE reads with MiXCR, one entry per CDR3 protein. The sample holds some 180,000 distinct CDR3 sequences, roughly 18% seen once. Sequenced: blood, either unsorted or a sorted T cell fraction (not recorded which). The origin of the receptors is a male donor under 30 with ankylosing spondylitis or in good health (not recorded which).

V usage is TRBV7-2 and J usage is TRBJ1-6; perhaps TRBD1 as D (6 bases). V shed 5 bases and J shed 10 bases, with 21 bases lying between them. This CDR3 region has 16 residues. In germline, CDR1 is SGHTA, CDR2 FQGNSA. The CDR3 nucleotides are TGTGCCAGCAGCCCCCGGGGGAGGGGGGCAGGGTCACCCCTCCACTTT. Translating gives CASSPRGRGAGSPLHF.

This clonotype has only a few counts. The rearrangement uses TRBV12-3 or TRBV12-4 and TRBJ2-7, with 12 bases matching TRBD2. The CDR3 spans 19 residues. The J segment lost 6 bases and the V segment lost 5 bases, leaving 20 bases of the junction unmatched. The CDR3 bases are TGTGCCAGCAGTCTAAGGCACAGGGGAGAGACTAGCGGGAGTCGCGAGCAGTACGTC. This translates into CASSLRHRGETSGSREQYV.

The table lists this clonotype with many counts. J is TRBJ2-3 and V is TRBV6-2 or TRBV6-3, with 12 bases fitting TRBD2. The germline V gene encodes CDR1 MNHEY and CDR2 SVGEGT. The CDR3 has 17 amino acids. The V and J ends lost 3 bases and 3 bases, in that order; junction bases with no gene match: 7. CDR3 nucleotide sequence: TGTGCCAGCAGTTATTCCGCCGGACTAGCGGGAACAGATACGCAGTATTTT. This codes for CASSYSAGLAGTDTQYF.

This clonotype was detected ten times or more. This chain connects TRBV7-2 to TRBJ2-1, with 9 bases fitting TRBD1. J was trimmed by 4 bases and V by 1 base; bases with no gene match: 11. The germline CDR1 and CDR2 sequences are SGHTA and FQGNSA. The CDR3 runs 18 residues. The CDR3 coding sequence is TGTGCCAGCAGCTTAGATTGGTCGACAGGGGGTTTTTACAATGAGCAGTTCTTC. Translating it yields CASSLDWSTGGFYNEQFF.

This clonotype was seen ten or more times. The chain joins TRBV7-6 to TRBJ2-7; D ambiguous. V dropped 0 bases and J dropped 4 bases, with 10 bases sitting between them. The CDR3 is made up of 14 amino acids. Looked up from germline, CDR1 is SGHVS and CDR2 is FNYEAQ. The CDR3 DNA is TGTGCCAGCAGCTTAGCAACAGAATCTTACGAGCAGTACGTC. Encoded protein: CASSLATESYEQYV.

This chain uses TRBV7-6 with TRBJ2-7; TRBD1 aligns across 8 bases. The CDR3 covers 15 residues. From germline, CDR1 is SGHVS and CDR2 FNYEAQ. With 4 bases clipped from V and 3 bases from J, the junction kept 8 bases outside the gene matches. The CDR3 here is CASSSGPRGLYEQYF. Here the CDR3 DNA reads TGTGCCAGCAGCTCAGGGCCCAGGGGGCTCTACGAGCAGTACTTC. The variable domain in full, with the rest retrieved from reference TRBV7-6 and TRBJ2-7, is GAGVSQSPRYKVTKRGQDVALRCDPISGHVSLYWYRQALGQGPEFLTYFNYEAQQDKSGLPNDRFSAERPEGSISTLTIQRTEQRDSAMYRCASSSGPRGLYEQYFGPGTRLTVT.

This chain links TRBV5-5 with TRBJ2-1; TRBD2 matches at 7 bases. The junction had 6 bases not matched to a gene; V was cut back by 4 bases and J by 5 bases. Germline V gene sequence: CDR1 SGHKS, CDR2 YYEKEE (reference sequence). The CDR3 covers 14 residues. CDR3 loop: CASSTQRDDNEQFF. For the CDR3, the DNA is TGTGCCAGCAGCACCCAGCGGGACGACAATGAGCAGTTCTTC.

This clonotype came up many times. The rearrangement links TRBV2 to TRBJ2-1; D ambiguous. The germline V gene encodes CDR1 SNHLY and CDR2 FYNNEI. The V end lost 5 bases, the J end lost 8 bases, and 7 bases lay between the germline ends. This CDR3 is built from 11 residues. The CDR3 region is CASSPSDEQFF. In DNA, the CDR3 is TGTGCCAGCAGTCCCTCGGATGAGCAGTTCTTC.

This clonotype was observed at least ten times. This chain links TRBV25-1 with TRBJ2-1, with D possibly matching TRBD2 (6 bases). Germline CDR1 is MGHDK and CDR2 is SYGVNS. V gave up 1 base and J gave up 9 bases, with 10 bases separating them. The CDR3 is 13 residues long. CDR3 sequence: CASSELGEAEQFF. In nucleotides, the CDR3 is TGTGCCAGCAGTGAATTGGGGGAGGCTGAGCAGTTCTTC.

This clonotype was recorded at least ten times. V is TRBV7-9 and J is TRBJ2-7; D gene uncertain. The CDR3 runs 16 residues. V was trimmed by 5 bases and J by 4 bases, leaving 21 bases between them. Germline-derived CDR1 and CDR2 are SEHNR and FQNEAQ (reference sequence). CDR3: CASSPQGPTESYEQYV. Here the CDR3 DNA reads TGTGCCAGCAGCCCCCAAGGACCTACAGAATCATACGAGCAGTACGTC.

This clonotype was observed a single time. The chain carries TRBV29-1 and TRBJ2-1; D is uncertain. Trimming left V 1 base short and J 7 bases short, with 14 bases between. Germline lookup yields CDR1 SQVTM and CDR2 ANQGSEA. The CDR3 has 14 amino acids. CDR3 nucleotide sequence: TGCAGCGTTGAAGGCCTAGAGCTCGTAAATGAGCAGTTCTTC. Protein sequence: CSVEGLELVNEQFF.

The table lists this clonotype with many counts. This sequence joins TRBV29-1 and TRBJ2-1; 7 nucleotides line up with TRBD2. The CDR3 runs 14 residues. Trimming removed 6 bases from V and 8 bases from J; junction bases left unmatched: 13. Germline CDR1 and CDR2: SQVTM and ANQGSEA. CDR3 DNA sequence: TGCAGCGTGTCGGCGGGAGTGTTTGGCGATGAGCAGTTCTTC. It codes for CSVSAGVFGDEQFF.

This clonotype was seen at least ten times. V usage is TRBV20-1 and J usage is TRBJ1-5; D not certain. Trimming pared 3 bases from V and 6 bases from J, leaving 15 bases between. The CDR3 loop spans 14 amino acids. Looked up from germline, CDR1 is DFQATT and CDR2 is SNEGSKA (reference sequence). Here the CDR3 reads CSASQGLHSQPQHF. The CDR3 DNA reads as TGCAGTGCTAGTCAAGGGTTGCATAGTCAGCCCCAGCATTTT.

This clonotype has at least ten counts. The rearrangement uses TRBV11-2 and TRBJ2-1; perhaps TRBD1 as D (6 bases). Germline V lookup: CDR1 SGHAT, CDR2 FQNNGV. Trimming took 3 bases from V and 4 from J, leaving 13 bases between them. The CDR3 length is 15 residues. The CDR3 sequence is CASSFRQVTYNEQFF. In DNA, the CDR3 is TGTGCCAGCAGCTTTAGACAGGTTACTTACAATGAGCAGTTCTTC.

This clonotype came up a few times. The chain employs TRBV7-6 and TRBJ2-3; the D gene is possibly TRBD2 (5 bases). V lost 1 base and J lost 2, with 13 bases in between. The CDR3 sequence is 16 residues long. From germline, CDR1 is SGHVS and CDR2 FNYEAQ. The CDR3 sequence is CASSLEVPGNTDTQYF. The CDR3 DNA reads as TGTGCCAGCAGCTTAGAGGTCCCCGGGAACACAGATACGCAGTATTTT.

The chain combines TRBV20-1 with TRBJ2-5, with D possibly matching TRBD2 (5 bases). Deletions cut 4 bases from V and 4 bases from J, with 19 bases between. The CDR3 has 15 amino acids. Germline lookup yields CDR1 DFQATT and CDR2 SNEGSKA (reference sequence). CDR3 in amino acids: CSATHSPLRGETQYF. The CDR3 DNA reads as TGCAGTGCTACACATTCCCCGCTCCGGGGAGAGACCCAGTACTTC.

Written as DNA, the CDR3 is TGTGCCAGCAGCTCCCTCGGACAGGTCAACACTGAAGCTTTCTTT. Translation gives CASSSLGQVNTEAFF. The V gene is TRBV7-6, the J gene TRBJ1-1; TRBD1 aligns across 7 bases. From germline, CDR1 is SGHVS and CDR2 FNYEAQ. Trimming took 4 bases from V and 2 from J; bases not matched to a gene: 7. This CDR3 contains 15 residues.